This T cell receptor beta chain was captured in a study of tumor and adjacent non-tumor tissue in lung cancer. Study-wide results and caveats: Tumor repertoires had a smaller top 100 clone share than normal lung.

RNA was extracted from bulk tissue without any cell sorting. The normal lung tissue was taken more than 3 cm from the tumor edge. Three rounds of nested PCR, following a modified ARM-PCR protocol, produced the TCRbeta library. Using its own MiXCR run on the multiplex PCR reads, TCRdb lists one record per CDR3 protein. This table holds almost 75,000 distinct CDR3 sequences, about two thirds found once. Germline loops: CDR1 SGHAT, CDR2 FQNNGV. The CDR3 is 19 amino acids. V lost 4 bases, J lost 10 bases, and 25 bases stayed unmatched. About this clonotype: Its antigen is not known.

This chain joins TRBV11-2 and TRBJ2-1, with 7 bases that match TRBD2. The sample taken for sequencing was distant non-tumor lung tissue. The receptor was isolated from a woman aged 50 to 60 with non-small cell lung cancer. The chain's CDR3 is CASSSPAGRGNAGVDEQFF. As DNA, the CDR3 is TGTGCCAGCAGCTCCCCCGCAGGGAGGGGAAACGCGGGAGTCGACGAGCAGTTCTTC.